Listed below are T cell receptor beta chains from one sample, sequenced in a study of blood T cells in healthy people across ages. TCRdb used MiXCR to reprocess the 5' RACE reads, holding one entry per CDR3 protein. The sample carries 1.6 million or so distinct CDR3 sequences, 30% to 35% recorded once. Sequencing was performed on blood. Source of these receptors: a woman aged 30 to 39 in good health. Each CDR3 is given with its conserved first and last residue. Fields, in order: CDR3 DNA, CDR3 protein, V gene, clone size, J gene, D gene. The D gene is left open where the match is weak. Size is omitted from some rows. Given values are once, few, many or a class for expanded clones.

CDR3nt: TGTGCCAGCAGTTACACTAGCGGGGGGATCTACGAGCAGTACTTC; CDR3aa: CASSYTSGGIYEQYF; v_gene: TRBV6-2/TRBV6-3; abundance: .; j_gene: TRBJ2-7; d_gene: TRBD2
CDR3nt: TGTGCCACCAGTCCCCTCCCGGAGACGGACCATGGCTACACCTTC; CDR3aa: CATSPLPETDHGYTF; v_gene: TRBV15; abundance: .; j_gene: TRBJ1-2; d_gene: .
CDR3nt: TGTGCCAGCACCCCCCGGTGGGGGAGAGCAGATACGCAGTATTTT; CDR3aa: CASTPRWGRADTQYF; v_gene: TRBV27; abundance: .; j_gene: TRBJ2-3; d_gene: .
CDR3nt: TGTGCCATCAGTGCGTCTCGGGGGCCGGAGGGCAATGAGCAGTTCTTC; CDR3aa: CAISASRGPEGNEQFF; v_gene: TRBV10-3; abundance: few; j_gene: TRBJ2-1; d_gene: .
CDR3nt: TGTGCCAGCAGCCTAACAGGGGATAAGAGGAACACTGAAGCTTTCTTT; CDR3aa: CASSLTGDKRNTEAFF; v_gene: TRBV7-3; abundance: .; j_gene: TRBJ1-1; d_gene: TRBD1
CDR3nt: TGTGCCACCAGTCCGGGGGGGCTAGCGGGAGTAAGTGAGCAGTTCTTC; CDR3aa: CATSPGGLAGVSEQFF; v_gene: TRBV15; abundance: .; j_gene: TRBJ2-1; d_gene: TRBD2
CDR3nt: TGTGCCAGCAGTTTAGTACAGGGGGCCGGTCAGCCCCAGCATTTT; CDR3aa: CASSLVQGAGQPQHF; v_gene: TRBV2; abundance: .; j_gene: TRBJ1-5; d_gene: TRBD1
CDR3nt: TGTGCCACCAGCAGAGATCGACAGGGACTAGGCTATGGCTACACCTTC; CDR3aa: CATSRDRQGLGYGYTF; v_gene: TRBV15; abundance: .; j_gene: TRBJ1-2; d_gene: TRBD1
CDR3nt: TGTGCCAGCAGCCCCCGGGACGGGTACTACGAGCAGTACTTC; CDR3aa: CASSPRDGYYEQYF; v_gene: TRBV11-2; abundance: few; j_gene: TRBJ2-7; d_gene: .
CDR3nt: TGTGCCAGCAGCCCCAAGAGACGCATCACAGATACGCAGTATTTT; CDR3aa: CASSPKRRITDTQYF; v_gene: TRBV7-9; abundance: many; j_gene: TRBJ2-3; d_gene: .
CDR3nt: TGTGCCAGCAGTGGGACAGGGGGCGGCAATCAGCCCCAGCATTTT; CDR3aa: CASSGTGGGNQPQHF; v_gene: TRBV12-3/TRBV12-4; abundance: few; j_gene: TRBJ1-5; d_gene: TRBD1
CDR3nt: TGTGCCAGCAGTGATATGAGGACCGGGTACCAAGAGACCCAGTACTTC; CDR3aa: CASSDMRTGYQETQYF; v_gene: TRBV6-1; abundance: .; j_gene: TRBJ2-5; d_gene: .
CDR3nt: TGTGCCAGCAGTGAAGAACTAGCGGGGAGAGAGACAGATACGCAGTATTTT; CDR3aa: CASSEELAGRETDTQYF; v_gene: TRBV6-1; abundance: once; j_gene: TRBJ2-3; d_gene: TRBD2
CDR3nt: TGTGCCAGCAGCTTGGGTAGTTGTGGGACCCAGTACTTC; CDR3aa: CASSLGSCGTQYF; v_gene: TRBV5-6; abundance: .; j_gene: TRBJ2-5; d_gene: .
CDR3nt: TGTGCCAGCAGGCCTACACCAAATGGAGAGGCCCAGTACTTC; CDR3aa: CASRPTPNGEAQYF; v_gene: TRBV27; abundance: .; j_gene: TRBJ2-5; d_gene: .
CDR3nt: TGTGCCAGCAGTTCCGCGACCTTCCAGGGGGCTCGGGAGACCCAGTACTTC; CDR3aa: CASSSATFQGARETQYF; v_gene: TRBV28; abundance: .; j_gene: TRBJ2-5; d_gene: TRBD1
CDR3nt: TGTGCCAGCAGTGACAGGCGACAGGGGGCCAGAGAGCAGTACTTC; CDR3aa: CASSDRRQGAREQYF; v_gene: TRBV2; abundance: .; j_gene: TRBJ2-5; d_gene: TRBD1
CDR3nt: TGCAGTGCTAGAGATGGTTCGGAGATTAACACTGAAGCTTTCTTT; CDR3aa: CSARDGSEINTEAFF; v_gene: TRBV20-1; abundance: .; j_gene: TRBJ1-1; d_gene: .
CDR3nt: TGTGCCAGCAGCCGTGGTATCGACGGGAACACTGAAGCTTTCTTT; CDR3aa: CASSRGIDGNTEAFF; v_gene: TRBV4-2; abundance: few; j_gene: TRBJ1-1; d_gene: .
CDR3nt: TGCGCCAGCAGCCAAGATCGGGGTACCCACAATGAGCAGTTCTTC; CDR3aa: CASSQDRGTHNEQFF; v_gene: TRBV4-1; abundance: .; j_gene: TRBJ2-1; d_gene: .
CDR3nt: TGTGCCAGCAGGCCAGACAGGGGTTCAACCGGGGAGCTGTTTTTT; CDR3aa: CASRPDRGSTGELFF; v_gene: TRBV12-3/TRBV12-4; abundance: .; j_gene: TRBJ2-2; d_gene: TRBD1
CDR3nt: TGTGCCAGCAGCCCCTCCGGGACAAGCACGTCCCAGCATTTT; CDR3aa: CASSPSGTSTSQHF; v_gene: TRBV7-9; abundance: .; j_gene: TRBJ1-5; d_gene: .